This T cell receptor beta chain was observed in a study of T cell changes during pregnancy in multiple sclerosis. Sequenced by immunoSEQ multiplex PCR; TCRdb stores in-frame clones only, minus some. The repertoire holds around 60,000 clones, with roughly 90% as singletons. CDR3 length: 12 amino acids. The germline V and J ends were trimmed by 5 bases and 8 bases, with 10 bases remaining between them. CDR1 and CDR2 from the germline V gene are MNHEY and SMNVEV (reference sequence). The receptor's source is a female donor in good health, enrolled as a control in a pregnancy study. This material consisted of peripheral blood, taken in the second trimester of pregnancy. The chain employs TRBV27 and TRBJ2-1; D remains unclear. The CDR3 nucleotides are TGTGCCAGCAGTCCCTCGTCCTATGAGCAGTTCTTC. Protein: CASSPSSYEQFF.